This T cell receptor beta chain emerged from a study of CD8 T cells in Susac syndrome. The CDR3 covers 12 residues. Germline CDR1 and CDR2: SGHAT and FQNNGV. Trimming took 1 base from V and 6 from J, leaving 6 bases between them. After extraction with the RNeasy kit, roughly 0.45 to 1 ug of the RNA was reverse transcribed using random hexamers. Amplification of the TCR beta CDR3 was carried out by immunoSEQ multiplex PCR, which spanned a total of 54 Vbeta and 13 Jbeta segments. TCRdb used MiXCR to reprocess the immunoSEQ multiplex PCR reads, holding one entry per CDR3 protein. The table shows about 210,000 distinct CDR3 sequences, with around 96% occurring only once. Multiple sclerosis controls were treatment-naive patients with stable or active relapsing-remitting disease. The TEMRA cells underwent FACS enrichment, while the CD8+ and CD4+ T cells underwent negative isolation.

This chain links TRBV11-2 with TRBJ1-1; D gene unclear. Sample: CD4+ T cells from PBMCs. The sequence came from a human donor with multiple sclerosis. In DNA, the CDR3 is TGTGCCAGCAGCTTAGTTAGGGCTGAAGCTTTCTTT. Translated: CASSLVRAEAFF.